This T cell receptor (beta chain) is drawn from a study of T-cell reconstitution after alpha-beta-depleted transplantation in children. The CDR3 sequence is 19 residues long. This clonotype was seen only a few times. Unique molecular identifiers tagged the TCRbeta library. TCRdb reprocessed the PCR reads with MiXCR, giving one entry per CDR3 protein. The sample has approximately 390,000 distinct CDR3 sequences, roughly 10% seen once. This sequence was found in a human donor who donated a stem cell graft to a child with acute myeloid leukemia. Sequences were derived from PBMCs from the stem cell graft donor, sampled from the stem cell graft. The chain is built from TRBV21-1 and TRBJ2-7; whether TRBD1, the table's D call, matches the DNA was not checked. TRBV21-1 is listed as a pseudogene. In nucleotides, the CDR3 is TGTGCCAGCAGCAAAATCCTCCCGGGAGGACAGGGGCCAACCTACGAGCAGTACGTC. Residues: CASSKILPGGQGPTYEQYV.